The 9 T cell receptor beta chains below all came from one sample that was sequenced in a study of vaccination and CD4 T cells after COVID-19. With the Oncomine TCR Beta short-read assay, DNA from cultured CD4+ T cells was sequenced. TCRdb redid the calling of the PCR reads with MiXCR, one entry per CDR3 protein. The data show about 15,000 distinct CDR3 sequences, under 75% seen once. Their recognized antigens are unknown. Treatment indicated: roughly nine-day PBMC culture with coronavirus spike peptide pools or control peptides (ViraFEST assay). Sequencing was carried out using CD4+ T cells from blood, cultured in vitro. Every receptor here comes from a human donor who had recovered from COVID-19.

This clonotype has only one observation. CDR3: CASRQTVPGYTF. The CDR3 DNA reads TGTGCCAGCCGCCAGACTGTCCCTGGCTACACCTTC. The chain couples TRBV6-1 to TRBJ1-2; D remains ambiguous. V was cut by 8 bases and J by 7 bases, with 14 bases left in between. Looked up from germline, CDR1 is MNHNS and CDR2 is SASEGT. The CDR3 spans 12 residues.

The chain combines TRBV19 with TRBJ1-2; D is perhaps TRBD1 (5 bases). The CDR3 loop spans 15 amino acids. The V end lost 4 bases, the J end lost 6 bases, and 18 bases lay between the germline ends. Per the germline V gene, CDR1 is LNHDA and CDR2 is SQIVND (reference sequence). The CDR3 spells CASSTPGTFLDGYTF. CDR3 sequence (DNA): TGTGCCAGTAGTACCCCCGGGACTTTCCTGGATGGCTACACCTTC.

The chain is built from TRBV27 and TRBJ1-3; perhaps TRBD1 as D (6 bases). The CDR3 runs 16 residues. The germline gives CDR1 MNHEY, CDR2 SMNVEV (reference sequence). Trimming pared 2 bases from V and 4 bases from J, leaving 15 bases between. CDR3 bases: TGTGCCAGCAGTTTACTGCGGGGGGCAGGGGGAAACACCATATATTTT. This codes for CASSLLRGAGGNTIYF.

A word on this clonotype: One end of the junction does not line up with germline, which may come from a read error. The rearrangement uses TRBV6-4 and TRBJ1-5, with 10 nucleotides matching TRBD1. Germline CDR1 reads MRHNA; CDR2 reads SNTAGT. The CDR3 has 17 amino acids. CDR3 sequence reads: CASSRGTGANSDQPQHF. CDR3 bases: TGTGCCAGCAGTAGAGGGACAGGGGCCAATAGCGATCAGCCCCAGCATTTT.

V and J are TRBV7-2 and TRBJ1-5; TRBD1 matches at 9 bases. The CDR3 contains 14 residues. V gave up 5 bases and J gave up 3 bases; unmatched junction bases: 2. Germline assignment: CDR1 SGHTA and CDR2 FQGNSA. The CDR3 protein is CASSRTGDNQPQHF. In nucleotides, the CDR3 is TGTGCCAGCAGCCGGACAGGGGACAATCAGCCCCAGCATTTT.

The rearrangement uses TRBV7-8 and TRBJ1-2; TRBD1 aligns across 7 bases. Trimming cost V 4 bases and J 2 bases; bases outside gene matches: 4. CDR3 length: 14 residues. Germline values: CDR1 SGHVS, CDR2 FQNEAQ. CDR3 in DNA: TGTGCCAGCAGCTCCCGGGACAGAAACTATGGCTACACCTTC. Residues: CASSSRDRNYGYTF. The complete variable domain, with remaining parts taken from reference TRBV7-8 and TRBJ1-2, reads GAGVSQSPRYKVAKRGQDVALRCDPISGHVSLFWYQQALGQGPEFLTYFQNEAQLDKSGLPSDRFFAERPEGSVSTLKIQRTQQEDSAVYLCASSSRDRNYGYTFGSGTRLTVV.

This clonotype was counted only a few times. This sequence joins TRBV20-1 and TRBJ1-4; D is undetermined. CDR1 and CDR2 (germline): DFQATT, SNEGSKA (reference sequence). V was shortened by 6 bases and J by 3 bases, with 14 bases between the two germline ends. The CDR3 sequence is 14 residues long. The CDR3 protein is CSARMTAANEKLFF. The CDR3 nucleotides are TGCAGTGCCAGGATGACGGCGGCTAATGAAAAACTGTTTTTT.

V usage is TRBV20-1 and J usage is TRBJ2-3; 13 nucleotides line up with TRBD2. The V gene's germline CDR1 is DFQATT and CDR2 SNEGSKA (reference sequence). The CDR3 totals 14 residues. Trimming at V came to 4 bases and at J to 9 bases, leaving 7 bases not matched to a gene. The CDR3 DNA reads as TGCAGTGCTACCGGACTAGCGGGAGAGGGGACGCAGTATTTT. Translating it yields CSATGLAGEGTQYF.

The CDR3 loop is CASRETIMGDSYEQYF. Written as DNA, the CDR3 is TGTGCCAGCAGAGAAACAATCATGGGGGACTCCTACGAGCAGTACTTC. The V gene is TRBV2, the J gene TRBJ2-1, with D possibly being TRBD1 or TRBD2 (5 bases each). The J call may be faulty, since TRBJ2-7 better matches the DNA end. The CDR3 sequence is 16 residues long. CDR1 and CDR2 (germline): SNHLY, FYNNEI.